The 29 T cell receptor beta chains in this list originate from one sample, sequenced in a study of blood T cell repertoires in COVID-19. Here immunoSEQ multiplex PCR was the method, and the copy in TCRdb shows in-frame clones only, minus some. Of more than 200,000 clones listed, about 88% are singletons. Source material: peripheral blood. Every receptor here comes from a woman in her sixties or seventies with COVID-19, enrolled during active disease.

The chain joins TRBV9 to TRBJ2-5; D unresolved. Trimming shortened V by 0 bases and J by 4 bases, and 7 bases separated the two germline ends. Germline lookup yields CDR1 SGDLS and CDR2 YYNGEE. The CDR3 sequence is 13 residues long. For the CDR3, the DNA is TGTGCCAGCAGCGTAGGACCGGGAGAGACCCAGTACTTC. It codes for CASSVGPGETQYF.

CDR3 nucleotides: TGCGCCAGCAGCTCAGGACAGGGGCAAGCTTTCTTT. Residues: CASSSGQGQAFF. The chain joins TRBV5-1 to TRBJ1-1, with TRBD1 matching 9 bases. Germline-derived CDR1 and CDR2 are SGHRS and YFSETQ. This CDR3 spans 12 amino acids. Unmatched junction bases numbered 3, after V lost 3 bases and J lost 9 bases. Full variable domain (missing parts from reference TRBV5-1 and TRBJ1-1): KAGVTQTPRYLIKTRGQQVTLSCSPISGHRSVSWYQQTPGQGLQFLFEYFSETQRNKGNFPGRFSGRQFSNSRSEMNVSTLELGDSALYLCASSSGQGQAFFGQGTRLTVV.

The rearrangement links TRBV19 to TRBJ2-7; 8 nucleotides align to TRBD1. CDR3 length: 13 residues. The germline V gene encodes CDR1 LNHDA and CDR2 SQIVND (reference sequence). V shed 9 bases, J shed 3 bases, and the junction held 7 bases outside the gene matches. CDR3 residues: CASARGPHYEQYF. The CDR3 nucleotides read TGTGCCAGCGCCAGGGGGCCCCACTACGAGCAGTACTTC.

The gene calls are TRBV6-5 and TRBJ2-7; D not certain. The CDR3 consists of 14 residues. The germline V gene encodes CDR1 MNHEY and CDR2 SVGAGI. Trimming shortened V by 2 bases and J by 3 bases, and 11 bases separated the two germline ends. For the CDR3, the DNA is TGTGCCAGCAGTTACCTGGGCCAGGACTACGAGCAGTACTTC. Translating gives CASSYLGQDYEQYF.

The gene calls are TRBV19 and TRBJ1-4, with 9 bases aligning to TRBD1. Germline lookup yields CDR1 LNHDA and CDR2 SQIVND (reference sequence). CDR3 length: 18 amino acids. As DNA, the CDR3 is TGTGCGAGCGGGCCCCGGACAGGGGTTTCGGTCGGCAATGAAAAACTGTTTTTT. Translation: CASGPRTGVSVGNEKLFF.

This clone has a single count. This rearrangement joins TRBV5-1 to TRBJ2-3; D is unclear. The CDR3 covers 15 residues. Trimming shortened V by 4 bases and J by 2 bases, and 14 bases separated the two germline ends. Germline lookup yields CDR1 SGHRS and CDR2 YFSETQ. The CDR3 loop reads CASSISEIPTDTQYF. DNA of the CDR3: TGCGCCAGCAGCATCAGCGAAATCCCCACAGATACGCAGTATTTT.

The rearrangement uses TRBV27 and TRBJ2-7, with 9 bases lining up with TRBD2. The V and J ends lost 5 bases and 5 bases, in that order; junction bases with no gene match: 7. Germline loops: CDR1 MNHEY, CDR2 SMNVEV (reference sequence). The CDR3 totals 14 residues. As DNA, the CDR3 is TGTGCCAGCAGTAGACTAGCGGAGAACCACGAGCAGTACTTC. This encodes CASSRLAENHEQYF.

This chain links TRBV28 with TRBJ2-5; TRBD2 is a possible D gene (6 bases). Germline CDR1 is MDHEN and CDR2 is SYDVKM. The CDR3 has 14 residues. Trimming stripped 6 bases from V and 5 bases from J, with 16 bases between. As DNA, the CDR3 is TGTGCCAGCAGCCCCCGGGGGTTGTTGGAGACCCAGTACTTC. Its translation is CASSPRGLLETQYF. Complete variable domain (other parts from reference TRBV28 and TRBJ2-5): DVKVTQSSRYLVKRTGEKVFLECVQDMDHENMFWYRQDPGLGLRLIYFSYDVKMKEKGDIPEGYSVSREKKERFSLILESASTNQTSMYLCASSPRGLLETQYFGPGTRLLVL.

The chain is built from TRBV2 and TRBJ2-4; the D gene is possibly TRBD2 (6 bases). The CDR3 length is 15 residues. V was shortened by 1 base and J by 0 bases, with 7 bases between the two germline ends. The germline gives CDR1 SNHLY, CDR2 FYNNEI. CDR3 nucleotides: TGTGCCAGCAGTGAAGGGGACTTAGCCAAAAACATTCAGTACTTC. Encoded protein: CASSEGDLAKNIQYF.

V is TRBV5-1 and J is TRBJ2-7; 7 nucleotides agree with TRBD1. The CDR3 length is 13 residues. Germline V gives CDR1 SGHRS, CDR2 YFSETQ. J gave up 12 bases and V 0 bases, and 9 bases lay outside the gene matches. This CDR3 is CASSLGQGPRRYF. The CDR3 DNA reads as TGCGCCAGCAGCTTGGGACAGGGACCTAGGCGGTACTTC.

This sequence joins TRBV24-1 and TRBJ2-1, with TRBD2 matching over 10 bases. CDR1 and CDR2 (germline): KGHDR, SFDVKD. This CDR3 is 17 amino acids long. V was clipped by 2 bases and J by 2 bases; unmatched bases: 5. The CDR3 region is CATSDSEREGPYNEQFF. The CDR3 region has the DNA TGTGCCACCAGTGATTCTGAGCGGGAGGGCCCCTACAATGAGCAGTTCTTC.

This clone was seen only once. This chain links TRBV19 with TRBJ2-3, with TRBD2 matching 8 bases. This CDR3 is 14 amino acids long. The germline V gene has CDR1 LNHDA and CDR2 SQIVND (reference sequence). Losses at the gene ends were 9 bases for V and 0 bases for J; bases not matched to a gene: 5. CDR3 nucleotides: TGTGCCAGCACCCGGGGGGGGAGCACAGATACGCAGTATTTT. It specifies CASTRGGSTDTQYF.

The chain couples TRBV29-1 to TRBJ2-7, with TRBD2 identical over 8 bases. This CDR3 spans 14 amino acids. From germline, CDR1 is SQVTM and CDR2 ANQGSEA. Trimming took 4 bases from V and 2 from J; bases not matched to a gene: 7. DNA of the CDR3: TGCAGCGTTGTAACGCGGGAGGCTGCCTACGAGCAGTACTTC. Translated, it gives CSVVTREAAYEQYF.

In DNA form, the CDR3 reads TGCGCCAGCAGCTCCCCGGGGGGGAACACTGAAGCTTTCTTT. Its protein is CASSSPGGNTEAFF. The gene calls are TRBV5-1 and TRBJ1-1; a possible D gene is TRBD1 (5 bases). The germline CDR1 and CDR2 sequences are SGHRS and YFSETQ. The ends were cut back, 3 bases at V and 1 base at J, with 10 bases in the middle. The CDR3 is 14 residues long.

The chain combines TRBV12-3 or TRBV12-4 with TRBJ1-2; TRBD1 matches 9 bases. The CDR3 covers 13 residues. The V segment lost 5 bases and the J segment 8 bases; nucleotides outside the gene matches: 6. The CDR3 sequence is CASSLQGAGGYTF. CDR3 DNA: TGTGCCAGCAGTCTACAGGGGGCGGGAGGCTACACCTTC.

The chain has TRBV7-9 and TRBJ2-2; TRBD1 matches 11 bases. CDR1 and CDR2 (germline): SEHNR, FQNEAQ (reference sequence). The CDR3 runs to 13 residues. The ends lost 10 bases at V and 4 bases at J; junction bases unmatched: 2. The CDR3 region has the DNA TGTGCCACCGGACAGGGGGCCACCGGGGAGCTGTTTTTT. Its protein product is CATGQGATGELFF.

V gene TRBV2 combines with J gene TRBJ1-5; D may be TRBD1 (5 bases). Per the germline V gene, CDR1 is SNHLY and CDR2 is FYNNEI. The V gene lost 4 bases and the J gene lost 0 bases, with 10 bases spanning the gap. The CDR3 extends over 15 amino acids. This chain's CDR3 is CASSGTGYSNQPQHF. The DNA for the CDR3 is TGTGCCAGCAGTGGTACAGGCTATAGCAATCAGCCCCAGCATTTT.

The gene calls are TRBV7-3 and TRBJ2-2; unclear D gene. Trimming cost V 0 bases and J 5 bases, with 7 bases left between them. This CDR3 is 14 amino acids long. CDR1 and CDR2 (germline): SGHTA, FQGTGA. DNA for the CDR3: TGTGCCAGCAGCTTAACGTGGGCAACCGGGGAGCTGTTTTTT. This sequence encodes CASSLTWATGELFF.

This chain connects TRBV2 to TRBJ1-1, with unresolved D. Per the germline V gene, CDR1 is SNHLY and CDR2 is FYNNEI. CDR3 length: 14 amino acids. With 8 bases removed from V and 2 bases from J, the gap between germline ends came to 15 bases. The CDR3 sequence is CASLGGSYNTEAFF. In nucleotides, the CDR3 is TGTGCCAGCCTCGGAGGCAGTTATAACACTGAAGCTTTCTTT.

The chain employs TRBV27 and TRBJ2-7; D might be TRBD1 (5 bases). The V and J ends lost 5 bases and 0 bases respectively, with 11 bases between them. This CDR3 has 14 residues. Germline V CDR1 and CDR2: MNHEY, SMNVEV (reference sequence). The CDR3 reads CASSHRRSSYEQYF. CDR3 nucleotides: TGTGCCAGCAGTCACAGGCGAAGCTCCTACGAGCAGTACTTC.

This chain uses TRBV6-5 with TRBJ2-1; 7 bases map to TRBD1. The ends lost 6 bases at V and 8 bases at J; junction bases unmatched: 13. CDR3 length: 15 residues. Looked up from germline, CDR1 is MNHEY and CDR2 is SVGAGI. The DNA for the CDR3 is TGTGCCAGCAGGCACAGGGGCGGGCAGGGCGATGAGCAGTTCTTC. It is translated as CASRHRGGQGDEQFF.

The chain employs TRBV11-2 and TRBJ2-3; 10 bases are a match to TRBD1. Germline V gene data show CDR1 as SGHAT and CDR2 as FQNNGV. V gave up 5 bases and J gave up 3 bases; unmatched junction bases: 14. The CDR3 sequence is 18 residues long. DNA for the CDR3: TGTGCCAGCAGCACCCGACACTCGACAGGGGGCTTGACAGATACGCAGTATTTT. Protein sequence: CASSTRHSTGGLTDTQYF. The entire variable domain, with the rest obtained from reference TRBV11-2 and TRBJ2-3, is as follows: EAGVAQSPRYKIIEKRQSVAFWCNPISGHATLYWYQQILGQGPKLLIQFQNNGVVDDSQLPKDRFSAERLKGVDSTLKIQPAKLEDSAVYLCASSTRHSTGGLTDTQYFGPGTRLTVL.

The V gene is TRBV3-1 (or the pseudogene TRBV3-2), the J gene TRBJ1-4; 9 positions agree with TRBD1. The germline V gene encodes CDR1 LGHDT and CDR2 YNNKEL (reference sequence). The CDR3 runs 15 residues. V was pared by 4 bases and J by 7 bases, with 7 bases of the junction left unmatched. Here the CDR3 reads CASSPNWDRAEKLFF. The CDR3 DNA follows: TGTGCCAGCAGCCCAAACTGGGACAGGGCTGAAAAACTGTTTTTT.

This sequence joins TRBV5-6 and TRBJ2-1; 7 nucleotides agree with TRBD2. V gave up 4 bases and J gave up 2 bases; unmatched junction bases: 15. There are 18 residues in the CDR3. CDR1 and CDR2 (germline): SGHDT, YYEEEE. The CDR3 DNA reads TGTGCCAGCAGCCGGGCGGGGGTGAGGAGAACCCCCTACAATGAGCAGTTCTTC. Translation gives CASSRAGVRRTPYNEQFF.

The rearrangement uses TRBV9 and TRBJ1-2; D is possibly TRBD1 (5 bases). The V end lost 0 bases, the J end lost 0 bases, and 9 bases lay between the germline ends. This CDR3 has 15 residues. Germline CDR1 reads SGDLS; CDR2 reads YYNGEE. In nucleotides, the CDR3 is TGTGCCAGCAGCGTAGGTAGGGGCACTAACTATGGCTACACCTTC. Translating gives CASSVGRGTNYGYTF.

The chain recombines TRBV6-2 or TRBV6-3 with TRBJ2-7; possible D gene TRBD1, 6 bases. The CDR3 is 13 amino acids. Germline assignment: CDR1 MNHEY and CDR2 SVGEGT. Deletions cut 5 bases from V and 8 bases from J, with 16 bases between. The CDR3 nucleotides are TGTGCCAGCAGTCCGGGACACCTTATACAGCAGTACTTC. Amino acids: CASSPGHLIQQYF.

In DNA form, the CDR3 reads TGTGCCAGCAGTTTATCGGGGTATGGCTACACCTTC. It encodes CASSLSGYGYTF. V usage is TRBV28 and J usage is TRBJ1-2; D not certain. V gave up 1 base and J gave up 5 bases, with 5 bases separating them. The CDR3 length is 12 residues. Germline V gene lookup returns CDR1 MDHEN and CDR2 SYDVKM.

The chain links TRBV30 to TRBJ1-2; a possible D gene is TRBD1 (6 bases). The CDR3 spans 12 residues. Germline V gives CDR1 GTSNPN, CDR2 SVGIG (reference sequence). Trimming took off 0 bases at V and 8 bases at J, with 10 bases between the two ends. The CDR3 nucleotides read TGTGCCTGGAGTGTACAGGGTACAGGCTACACCTTC. This gives the protein CAWSVQGTGYTF.

The rearrangement joins TRBV7-9 to TRBJ1-1; D is uncertain. V was cut by 5 bases and J by 5 bases, with 18 bases left in between. The CDR3 has 15 residues. Germline V gives CDR1 SEHNR, CDR2 FQNEAQ (reference sequence). This CDR3 reads CASSTTGFLGTEAFF. The CDR3 DNA reads as TGTGCCAGCAGCACCACGGGGTTCTTAGGGACTGAAGCTTTCTTT.